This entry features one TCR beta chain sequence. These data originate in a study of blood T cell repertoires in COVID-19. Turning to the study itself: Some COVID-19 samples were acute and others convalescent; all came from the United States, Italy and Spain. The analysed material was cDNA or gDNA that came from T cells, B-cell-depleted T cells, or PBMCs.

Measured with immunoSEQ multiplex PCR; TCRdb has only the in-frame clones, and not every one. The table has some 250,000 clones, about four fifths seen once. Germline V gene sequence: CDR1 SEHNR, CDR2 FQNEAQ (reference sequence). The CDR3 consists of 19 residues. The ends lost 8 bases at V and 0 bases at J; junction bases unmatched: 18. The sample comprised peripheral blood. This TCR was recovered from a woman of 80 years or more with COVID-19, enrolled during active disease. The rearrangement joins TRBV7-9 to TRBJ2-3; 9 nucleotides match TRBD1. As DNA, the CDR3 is TGTGCCAGCGTAAAGGGACAGGGCCTTCGAAGGGCTAGCACAGATACGCAGTATTTT. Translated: CASVKGQGLRRASTDTQYF.